The present T cell receptor (beta chain) was sequenced within a study of radiation and T cells in renal cell carcinoma. Study-wide findings and caveats: Irradiated tumors had higher TCR clonality than control tumors.

Per the germline V gene, CDR1 is SGHRS and CDR2 is YFSETQ. Losses at the gene ends were 4 bases for V and 5 bases for J; bases not matched to a gene: 6. CDR3 length: 15 amino acids. This clone was seen a handful of times. The antigen remains undetermined. Treatment indicated: 15 Gy SBRT to primary tumor, nephrectomy 4 weeks later. Generated by immunoSEQ multiplex PCR, the TCRdb table keeps only in-frame clones and is missing some. The data show 10,000 to 15,000 clones, 25% to 35% seen once. V usage is TRBV5-1 and J usage is TRBJ2-5, with 12 nucleotides matching TRBD1. The sequence was obtained from a man aged 55-75 years with renal cell carcinoma. The sequenced sample was tumor tissue, obtained from a patient whose treatment included radiotherapy and nephrectomy. The CDR3, as DNA: TGCGCCAGCAGCAGGGGACAGGGGGCGAGGGAGACCCAGTACTTC. Encoded protein: CASSRGQGARETQYF.